This T cell receptor (beta chain) was captured in a study of blood T cell repertoires in COVID-19. The wider study: Donors in the United States, Italy and Spain gave samples during acute or convalescent COVID-19. The analysed material was cDNA or gDNA that came from T cells, B-cell-depleted T cells, or PBMCs.

CDR3 size: 15 residues. V trimming: 4 bases; J trimming: 8 bases; junction bases outside the gene matches: 9. Looked up from germline, CDR1 is LGHDT and CDR2 is YNNKEL (reference sequence). Original handling: Reference gene primer amplification gave nucleated cell count estimates. Repertoires were generated with immunoSEQ multiplex PCR, while TCRdb's copy carries only in-frame clones and drops some. D and trimming were read from the DNA, whereas the V and J calls and clone size are those reported in that table. The table has fewer than 150,000 clones, approximately 80% seen once. Sequencing used peripheral blood. This TCR derives from a woman of 80 years or more in a cohort sampled during active or convalescent COVID-19. V usage is TRBV3-1 (or the pseudogene TRBV3-2) and J usage is TRBJ2-1; the match to TRBD1 covers 9 bases. The CDR3 DNA follows: TGTGCCAGCAGCCCACCCCGGGACAGGGCATATGAGCAGTTCTTC. Protein: CASSPPRDRAYEQFF.